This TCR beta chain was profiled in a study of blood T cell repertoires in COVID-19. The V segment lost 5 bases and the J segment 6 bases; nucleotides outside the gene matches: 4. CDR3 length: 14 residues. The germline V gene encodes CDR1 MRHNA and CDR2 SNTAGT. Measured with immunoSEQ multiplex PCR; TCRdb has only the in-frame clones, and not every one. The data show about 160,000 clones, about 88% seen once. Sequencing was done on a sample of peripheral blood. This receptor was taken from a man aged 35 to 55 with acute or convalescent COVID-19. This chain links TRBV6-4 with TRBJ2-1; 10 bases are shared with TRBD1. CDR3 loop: CASSTGQGINEQFF. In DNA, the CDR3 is TGTGCCAGCAGTACGGGACAGGGGATCAATGAGCAGTTCTTC.